This entry features one T cell receptor beta chain sequence. The CDR3 sequence is 16 residues long. The ends lost 0 bases at V and 4 bases at J; junction bases unmatched: 6. Germline assignment: CDR1 SGHNT and CDR2 YYREEE (reference sequence). Per the original data handling: Amplification of reference gene primers was used by the study to estimate nucleated cell counts. The table came from immunoSEQ multiplex PCR; TCRdb's copy has only in-frame clones and leaves some out. V, J and clone size are taken as reported in that table, and D and trimming were inferred from the DNA itself. The sample lists approximately 250,000 clones; around 88% were seen once. This entry is derived from a study of blood T cell repertoires in COVID-19. Study-level information: T cells, B-cell-depleted T cells, or PBMCs supplied cDNA or gDNA.

Enrolled through a virtual design, the participants were between 18 and 89 years of age and came from 24 US areas. Clinical history reported by participants formed the basis on which cohorts were assigned. The sequence came from a woman aged 40 to 49 with acute COVID-19. The source material was PBMCs or T cells enriched from blood (not recorded which). V usage is TRBV5-4 and J usage is TRBJ2-5, with 10 bases identical to TRBD2. CDR3 amino acids: CASSLDLAGAGETQYF. In nucleotides, the CDR3 is TGTGCCAGCAGCTTGGATCTAGCGGGAGCGGGAGAGACCCAGTACTTC.